This entry describes one T cell receptor beta chain. The antigen is unknown. The sample is drawn from a study of shared clonotypes between healthy human individuals. Findings of the study overall: Compared with memory subsets, naive subsets generally had larger estimated richness.

Only in-frame clones appear in the TCRdb table, and some are missing; sequencing was by immunoSEQ multiplex PCR. The repertoire has over a million clones, 95% to 99% of them found once; the top ten carry roughly 0.4%. Looked up from germline, CDR1 is SGHKS and CDR2 is YYEKEE (reference sequence). The CDR3 totals 15 residues. V gave up 1 base and J gave up 5 bases; unmatched junction bases: 5. The sample comprised naive CD4+ T cells sorted from blood. The sample's subset: CD45RA+ positively selected. This rearrangement joins TRBV5-5 to TRBJ2-1; 8 nucleotides line up with TRBD1. The source is a man aged 25-40 years in good health. The CDR3 is CASSLLQGAHNEQFF. The CDR3 DNA is TGTGCCAGCAGCTTGCTCCAGGGGGCTCACAATGAGCAGTTCTTC. Using reference TRBV5-5 and TRBJ2-1 for the parts outside the CDR3, the full variable domain is DAGVTQSPTHLIKTRGQQVTLRCSPISGHKSVSWYQQVLGQGPQFIFQYYEKEERGRGNFPDRFSARQFPNYSSELNVNALLLGDSALYLCASSLLQGAHNEQFFGPGTRLTVL.